This T cell receptor beta chain was retrieved from a study of vaccination and CD4 T cells after COVID-19. For the study at large: Post-COVID samples had a sampling time that fell a median around 100 days after diagnosis (range 35 to 161).

The table lists this clonotype with a count of one. Antigen specificity is unknown. The treatment: roughly nine-day PBMC culture with coronavirus spike peptide pools or control peptides (ViraFEST assay). Expanded clonotypes were found by TCR sequencing after peptide-pool stimulation (ViraFEST). Alongside 8 to 10 IU/ml IL-2 and about 9.5 ug/ml peptide pools, PBMCs were cultured at a few million per well. Cultured CD4+ T cell DNA underwent sequencing with the Oncomine TCR Beta short-read assay. TCRdb passed the PCR reads through MiXCR, listing each CDR3 protein once. Seen here are 15,000 to 20,000 distinct CDR3 sequences, roughly three quarters observed once, and the top ten hold more than 15%. The sequencing input was CD4+ T cells from blood, cultured in vitro. The receptor's source is a human donor who had recovered from COVID-19.

CDR3 nucleotides: TGCAGCGCGACCGGGGCAGCCACCCCCTCGGAGACCCAGTACTTC. It yields the protein CSATGAATPSETQYF. The chain employs TRBV29-1 and TRBJ2-5; the D call may be TRBD1 or TRBD2 (5 bases each). Between the trimmed V and J ends, which lost 7 bases and 5 bases, there was a span of 23 bases. This CDR3 has 15 residues. Germline CDR1 reads SQVTM; CDR2 reads ANQGSEA.